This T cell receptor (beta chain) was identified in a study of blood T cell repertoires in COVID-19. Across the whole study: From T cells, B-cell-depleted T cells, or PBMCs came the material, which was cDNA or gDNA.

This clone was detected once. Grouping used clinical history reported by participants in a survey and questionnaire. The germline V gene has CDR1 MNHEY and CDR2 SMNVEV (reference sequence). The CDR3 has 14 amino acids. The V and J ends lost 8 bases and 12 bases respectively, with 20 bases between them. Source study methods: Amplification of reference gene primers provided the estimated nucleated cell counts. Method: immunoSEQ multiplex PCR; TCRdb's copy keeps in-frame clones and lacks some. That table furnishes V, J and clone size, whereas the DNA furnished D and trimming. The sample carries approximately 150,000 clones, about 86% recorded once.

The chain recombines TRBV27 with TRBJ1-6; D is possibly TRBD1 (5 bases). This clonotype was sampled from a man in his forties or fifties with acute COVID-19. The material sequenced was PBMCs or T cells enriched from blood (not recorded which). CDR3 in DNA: TGTGCCAGCTTATTCCCCTGGGGGGGAAAACCCCTCCACTTT. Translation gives CASLFPWGGKPLHF.